These 25 T cell receptor beta chains were all obtained from the same sample, sequenced in a study of Graves' ophthalmopathy and Graves' hyperthyroidism. RNA served as the template for amplifying TCR beta CDR3 regions. RT-PCR was first run with HTBI primers, then multiplex PCR in a second round. From the multiplex PCR reads, TCRdb called clonotypes with MiXCR, one entry per CDR3 protein. The table includes 230,000 or so distinct CDR3 sequences, around 45% detected once. The material sequenced was peripheral blood. The receptors were gathered from an adult man with Graves' ophthalmopathy.

The gene calls are TRBV9 and TRBJ2-7, with 11 bases aligning to TRBD1. The CDR3 spans 14 residues. The junction had 1 base not matched to a gene; V was cut back by 2 bases and J by 3 bases. Germline V gene data show CDR1 as SGDLS and CDR2 as YYNGEE. This chain's CDR3 is CASSVGQGVYEQYF. The CDR3 region has the DNA TGTGCCAGCAGCGTGGGACAGGGGGTCTACGAGCAGTACTTC.

This chain links TRBV20-1 with TRBJ1-1; D unclear. CDR3 length equals 13 residues. CDR1 is DFQATT and CDR2 is SNEGSKA in the germline V gene (reference sequence). V dropped 0 bases and J dropped 1 base, with 6 bases sitting between them. The CDR3 DNA reads TGCAGTGCTAGAGATCCAACGAACACTGAAGCTTTCTTT. It translates to CSARDPTNTEAFF.

This clonotype was seen a few times. The V gene is TRBV19, the J gene TRBJ2-5; perhaps D is TRBD1 or TRBD2 (5 bases each). Trimming took off 1 base at V and 4 bases at J, with 13 bases between the two ends. CDR1 and CDR2 from the germline V gene are LNHDA and SQIVND (reference sequence). The CDR3 consists of 15 residues. This chain's CDR3 is CASSIVAGTAETQYF. The CDR3 nucleotides are TGTGCCAGTAGTATAGTGGCAGGGACGGCAGAGACCCAGTACTTC.

The rearrangement uses TRBV2 and TRBJ2-2, with D perhaps TRBD1 (6 bases). V shed 6 bases and J shed 1 base, with 15 bases lying between them. The CDR3 contains 16 residues. From germline, CDR1 is SNHLY and CDR2 FYNNEI. The CDR3 DNA sequence: TGTGCCAGCAGCTTATGGACAGTGGGGAACACCGGGGAGCTGTTTTTT. Protein: CASSLWTVGNTGELFF. Looking up the rest from reference TRBV2 and TRBJ2-2 gives the full variable domain: EPEVTQTPSHQVTQMGQEVILRCVPISNHLYFYWYRQILGQKVEFLVSFYNNEISEKSEIFDDQFSVERPDGSNFTLKIRSTKLEDSAMYFCASSLWTVGNTGELFFGEGSRLTVL.

The table lists this clonotype with a few counts. The chain has TRBV4-1 and TRBJ2-7; a weak D match, TRBD1 (7 bases). There are 15 residues in the CDR3. In germline, CDR1 is MGHRA, CDR2 YSYEKL. Trimming pared 8 bases from V and 2 bases from J, leaving 19 bases between. The CDR3 DNA reads TGCGCCAGCCAGCAGGGGGGAGACGGGCCCTACGAGCAGTACTTC. Translated: CASQQGGDGPYEQYF.

The J gene is TRBJ2-2, the V gene TRBV24-1; a weak D match, TRBD1 (5 bases). Germline CDR1 KGHDR, CDR2 SFDVKD. V gave up 1 base and J gave up 5 bases, with 7 bases separating them. This CDR3 has 14 amino acids. The CDR3 nucleotides read TGTGCCACCAGTGATTTTCGGACAACCGGGGAGCTGTTTTTT. It specifies CATSDFRTTGELFF.

This clonotype was detected only a few times. The rearrangement links TRBV10-2 to TRBJ1-1; D is unclear. This CDR3 has 15 residues. Trimming shortened V by 4 bases and J by 2 bases, and 14 bases separated the two germline ends. Germline CDR1 is WSHSY and CDR2 is SAAADI. CDR3 amino acids: CASSAPWTANTEAFF. The CDR3 DNA reads TGCGCCAGCAGTGCCCCCTGGACGGCTAACACTGAAGCTTTCTTT.

This clonotype has only a few counts. The V and J genes are TRBV6-5 and TRBJ1-3, with TRBD1 as a possible D gene (6 bases). The length of the CDR3 is 16 residues. V was pared by 6 bases and J by 0 bases, with 15 bases between. The germline CDR1 and CDR2 sequences are MNHEY and SVGAGI. CDR3: CASSPPGQRSGNTIYF. The CDR3 DNA follows: TGTGCCAGCAGCCCTCCCGGACAGCGCTCTGGAAACACCATATATTTT.

V gene TRBV2 combines with J gene TRBJ1-2, with 10 positions matching TRBD1. Germline loops: CDR1 SNHLY, CDR2 FYNNEI. Trimming took 6 bases from V and 4 from J; bases not matched to a gene: 5. This CDR3 spans 14 amino acids. CDR3 sequence reads: CASRETGGAYGYTF. Here the CDR3 DNA reads TGTGCCAGCAGAGAGACAGGGGGCGCCTATGGCTACACCTTC. Full variable domain (remainder filled in from reference TRBV2 and TRBJ1-2): EPEVTQTPSHQVTQMGQEVILRCVPISNHLYFYWYRQILGQKVEFLVSFYNNEISEKSEIFDDQFSVERPDGSNFTLKIRSTKLEDSAMYFCASRETGGAYGYTFGSGTRLTVV.

The DNA for the CDR3 is TGTGCCAGCAGCCCTCAGTACGGGGACCGCAATCAGCCCCAGCATTTT. Its translation is CASSPQYGDRNQPQHF. This chain joins TRBV12-3 or TRBV12-4 and TRBJ1-5; possibly TRBD1 for D (5 bases). Trimming left V 6 bases short and J 2 bases short, with 17 bases between. The length of the CDR3 is 16 residues.

The V and J genes are TRBV7-2 and TRBJ2-2; no firm D call. CDR1 is SGHTA, CDR2 FQGNSA, per germline. V was cut by 7 bases and J by 4 bases, with 19 bases left in between. The CDR3 consists of 16 residues. The CDR3 coding sequence is TGTGCCAGCACCCTTTCGGACGCCGCGGTCACCGGGGAGCTGTTTTTT. This encodes CASTLSDAAVTGELFF.

The CDR3 protein is CASSQVGYGYTF. CDR3 bases: TGTGCCAGCAGTCAGGTGGGCTATGGCTACACCTTC. The chain combines TRBV7-2 with TRBJ1-2; no firm D call. The V gene lost 6 bases and the J gene lost 4 bases, with 9 bases spanning the gap. The CDR3 spans 12 residues. The germline CDR1 and CDR2 sequences are SGHTA and FQGNSA.

The V gene is TRBV20-1, the J gene TRBJ2-7; tentative D call: TRBD1 (6 bases). The CDR3 runs 13 residues. CDR1 is DFQATT and CDR2 is SNEGSKA in the germline V gene (reference sequence). The V and J ends lost 5 bases and 5 bases respectively, with 16 bases between them. The CDR3 nucleotides are TGCAGTGCTTCGGACAGCCCACCTGACGAGCAGTACTTC. It yields the protein CSASDSPPDEQYF.

This clonotype was detected only a few times. The chain links TRBV5-4 to TRBJ2-2, with 9 bases that match TRBD1. The CDR3 sequence is 12 residues long. Looked up from germline, CDR1 is SGHNT and CDR2 is YYREEE (reference sequence). With 4 bases clipped from V and 12 bases from J, the junction kept 4 bases outside the gene matches. In nucleotides, the CDR3 is TGTGCCAGCAGCCTCGGGACAGGGAAGCTGTTTTTT. It codes for CASSLGTGKLFF.

The CDR3 DNA sequence: TGCAGCGTTGGACAGGGGTTCACCTATGGCTACACCTTC. Its translation: CSVGQGFTYGYTF. The gene calls are TRBV29-1 and TRBJ1-2, with 8 bases lining up with TRBD1. The CDR3 runs 13 residues. Germline values: CDR1 SQVTM, CDR2 ANQGSEA. V lost 4 bases and J lost 4; bases outside the gene matches: 5.

This rearrangement joins TRBV15 to TRBJ1-5; TRBD1 might be the D (5 bases). V lost 0 bases and J lost 0, with 15 bases in between. The CDR3 totals 18 residues. Germline V gives CDR1 LNHNV, CDR2 YYDKDF (reference sequence). The CDR3 DNA sequence: TGTGCCACCAGCAGAGATGGAGGGGCCAGGGATAGCAATCAGCCCCAGCATTTT. This sequence encodes CATSRDGGARDSNQPQHF. Based on the CDR3 plus reference TRBV15 and TRBJ1-5, the full variable domain is DAMVIQNPRYQVTQFGKPVTLSCSQTLNHNVMYWYQQKSSQAPKLLFHYYDKDFNNEADTPDNFQSRRPNTSFCFLDIRSPGLGDTAMYLCATSRDGGARDSNQPQHFGDGTRLSIL.

This clonotype was observed a few times. CDR3 DNA: TGTGCCAGCAGCCTAGGGGTAATGGATCAGCCCCAGCATTTT. Its translation is CASSLGVMDQPQHF. This chain joins TRBV6-1 and TRBJ1-5; the D gene is possibly TRBD1 (5 bases). Deletions cut 6 bases from V and 5 bases from J, with 14 bases between. CDR1 and CDR2 (germline): MNHNS, SASEGT. The CDR3 is made up of 14 amino acids.

This chain connects TRBV24-1 to TRBJ1-5; D is uncertain. Germline lookup yields CDR1 KGHDR and CDR2 SFDVKD. Trimming took off 6 bases at V and 0 bases at J, with 8 bases between the two ends. The CDR3 covers 14 residues. CDR3 bases: TGTGCCACCAGTTCGGTCCGTAGCAATCAGCCCCAGCATTTT. Translating it yields CATSSVRSNQPQHF.

In its sample, this clonotype was seen a few times. The gene calls are TRBV9 and TRBJ1-6, with no clear D. Trimming stripped 5 bases from V and 8 bases from J, with 11 bases between. Germline V gene data show CDR1 as SGDLS and CDR2 as YYNGEE. This CDR3 is built from 13 residues. CDR3 nucleotides: TGTGCCAGCAGTTACTCGAGGGATTCACCCCTCCACTTT. Encoded protein: CASSYSRDSPLHF.

This clonotype occurred a few times. The chain employs TRBV9 and TRBJ1-2; TRBD1 might be the D (6 bases). CDR1 is SGDLS and CDR2 is YYNGEE in the germline V gene. The CDR3 consists of 13 residues. The V end lost 5 bases, the J end lost 3 bases, and 11 bases lay between the germline ends. CDR3 sequence reads: CASRAQGDYGYTF. The DNA of the CDR3 is TGTGCCAGCAGGGCACAGGGAGACTATGGCTACACCTTC. The entire variable domain, with the rest obtained from reference TRBV9 and TRBJ1-2, is as follows: DSGVTQTPKHLITATGQRVTLRCSPRSGDLSVYWYQQSLDQGLQFLIQYYNGEERAKGNILERFSAQQFPDLHSELNLSSLELGDSALYFCASRAQGDYGYTFGSGTRLTVV.

This chain uses TRBV5-1 with TRBJ2-2; the match to TRBD2 covers 11 bases. The J segment lost 5 bases and the V segment lost 4 bases, leaving 7 bases of the junction unmatched. Germline V gene data show CDR1 as SGHRS and CDR2 as YFSETQ. The CDR3 totals 16 residues. In DNA, the CDR3 is TGCGCCAGCAGCGTCGTAGCGGGAGGGCCTACCGGGGAGCTGTTTTTT. It encodes CASSVVAGGPTGELFF.

This clonotype was counted only a few times. The chain has TRBV5-8 and TRBJ2-7, with TRBD1 identical over 10 bases. Per germline, CDR1 SGHTS and CDR2 YDEGEE. V was pared by 4 bases and J by 0 bases, with 4 bases of the junction left unmatched. The CDR3 contains 15 residues. The CDR3 spells CASSRTGGSSYEQYF. CDR3 nucleotide sequence: TGTGCCAGCAGCCGGACAGGGGGAAGCTCCTACGAGCAGTACTTC.

This rearrangement joins TRBV10-3 to TRBJ2-7, with D possibly being TRBD1 or TRBD2 (5 bases each). Deletions cut 6 bases from V and 3 bases from J, with 12 bases between. Germline CDR1 ENHRY, CDR2 SYGVKD. There are 13 residues in the CDR3. The CDR3 nucleotides are TGTGCCATCAGCAGGGACGGGTACTACGAGCAGTACTTC. It encodes CAISRDGYYEQYF.

This clonotype was recorded once. The genes are TRBV10-3 and TRBJ2-2, with 7 bases aligning to TRBD2. The CDR3 runs 17 residues. Germline CDR1 and CDR2: ENHRY and SYGVKD. V shed 10 bases and J 6 bases; nucleotides not matched to a gene: 20. The CDR3 sequence: CASRTRSTRLAAGELFF. The DNA of the CDR3 is TGTGCCAGCAGGACGAGGTCTACGAGACTAGCAGCCGGGGAGCTGTTTTTT.

The V and J genes are TRBV5-4 and TRBJ2-2, with 7 positions matching TRBD2. Looked up from germline, CDR1 is SGHNT and CDR2 is YYREEE (reference sequence). There are 16 residues in the CDR3. V dropped 4 bases and J dropped 4; count of bases not matched to a gene: 10. The CDR3 DNA follows: TGTGCCAGCAGCCACCACCTAGCGGAGATCACCGGGGAGCTGTTTTTT. Protein sequence: CASSHHLAEITGELFF.